A selection of T cell receptor beta chains follows, all from one sample in a study of OX40 agonist ivuxolimab in advanced cancers. This table comes from immunoSEQ multiplex PCR, and its TCRdb copy is limited to in-frame clones, with some not included. The repertoire holds roughly 61,000 clones, with just over 90% as singletons. Sequenced material: CD4+ or CD8+ T cells sorted from blood, taken in a trial of the OX40 agonist ivuxolimab. Receptor source: an adult with an advanced solid tumor such as melanoma, head and neck, liver or kidney cancer. The CDR3 runs from the conserved cysteine through the conserved F or W. The D gene is left open where the match is weak. Expanded clones are given a class, and other clones once, few, many or no size at all.

cdr3_aa: CASSLGNEQYF; cdr3_nt: TGTGCCAGCAGCTTAGGTAACGAGCAGTACTTC; v_call: TRBV11-2; d_call: .; j_call: TRBJ2-7; clone_size: .
cdr3_aa: CASSLYYGDEQFF; cdr3_nt: TGTGCCAGCAGCTTATACTACGGGGATGAGCAGTTCTTC; v_call: TRBV7-6; d_call: .; j_call: TRBJ2-1; clone_size: .
cdr3_aa: CASSLTGGPYNEQFF; cdr3_nt: TGCGCCAGCAGCTTGACGGGGGGCCCATACAATGAGCAGTTCTTC; v_call: TRBV5-1; d_call: .; j_call: TRBJ2-1; clone_size: .
cdr3_aa: CASRLNGTGYGETQYF; cdr3_nt: TGTGCAAGTCGCTTAAACGGGACAGGGTATGGAGAGACCCAGTACTTC; v_call: TRBV12-2; d_call: .; j_call: TRBJ2-5; clone_size: .
cdr3_aa: CASSLIRGYATDTQYF; cdr3_nt: TGTGCCAGCAGCTTGATCCGGGGTTATGCCACAGATACGCAGTATTTT; v_call: TRBV11-2; d_call: .; j_call: TRBJ2-3; clone_size: .
cdr3_aa: CASSDEDHTDTQYF; cdr3_nt: TGCGCCAGCAGTGATGAGGACCACACAGATACGCAGTATTTT; v_call: TRBV10-1; d_call: .; j_call: TRBJ2-3; clone_size: .
cdr3_aa: CASSKYSGGSPYEQYF; cdr3_nt: TGTGCCAGCAGCAAATATAGCGGGGGATCCCCCTACGAGCAGTACTTC; v_call: TRBV5-4; d_call: TRBD2; j_call: TRBJ2-7; clone_size: .
cdr3_aa: CASSLIAGGPGTDTQYF; cdr3_nt: TGTGCCAGCAGCTTAATAGCGGGGGGGCCGGGCACAGATACGCAGTATTTT; v_call: TRBV5-4; d_call: TRBD2; j_call: TRBJ2-3; clone_size: .
cdr3_aa: CASSPGRTYEQYF; cdr3_nt: TGTGCCAGCAGCCCGGGACGAACCTACGAGCAGTACTTC; v_call: TRBV13; d_call: .; j_call: TRBJ2-7; clone_size: .
cdr3_aa: CATRGIGDSPLHF; cdr3_nt: TGTGCCACCCGAGGGATTGGTGATTCACCCCTCCACTTT; v_call: TRBV19; d_call: .; j_call: TRBJ1-6; clone_size: .
cdr3_aa: CASSHLAYSSYNEQFF; cdr3_nt: TGTGCCAGCAGCCATCTAGCTTATAGCTCCTACAATGAGCAGTTCTTC; v_call: TRBV7-6; d_call: .; j_call: TRBJ2-1; clone_size: .
cdr3_aa: CASSFYTSGNTIYF; cdr3_nt: TGTGCCAGCAGCTTTTATACCTCTGGAAACACCATATATTTT; v_call: TRBV5-8; d_call: .; j_call: TRBJ1-3; clone_size: .
cdr3_aa: CASSEGYGRGDYGYTF; cdr3_nt: TGTGCCAGCAGTGAAGGGTACGGCAGGGGGGACTATGGCTACACCTTC; v_call: TRBV6-1; d_call: TRBD1; j_call: TRBJ1-2; clone_size: .
cdr3_aa: CASSSTGEPYNEQFF; cdr3_nt: TGTGCCAGCAGCTCCACAGGGGAACCCTACAATGAGCAGTTCTTC; v_call: TRBV5-6; d_call: TRBD1; j_call: TRBJ2-1; clone_size: .
cdr3_aa: CSVDGSDGYTF; cdr3_nt: TGCAGCGTTGATGGCTCAGATGGCTACACCTTC; v_call: TRBV29-1; d_call: .; j_call: TRBJ1-2; clone_size: few
cdr3_aa: CASSQLRTGELFF; cdr3_nt: TGCGCCAGCAGCCAACTCCGTACCGGGGAGCTGTTTTTT; v_call: TRBV4-1; d_call: .; j_call: TRBJ2-2; clone_size: .
cdr3_aa: CASSLGRMFGYTF; cdr3_nt: TGTGCCAGCAGCTTAGGCAGAATGTTTGGCTACACCTTC; v_call: TRBV5-8; d_call: .; j_call: TRBJ1-2; clone_size: few
cdr3_aa: CASAPGQGTGYEQYF; cdr3_nt: TGCGCCAGCGCTCCGGGACAGGGGACTGGTTACGAGCAGTACTTC; v_call: TRBV5-1; d_call: TRBD1; j_call: TRBJ2-7; clone_size: .
cdr3_aa: CASSLASLGSLYRNEQFF; cdr3_nt: TGTGCCAGCAGCTTAGCGTCCCTAGGAAGTTTATATAGGAATGAGCAGTTCTTC; v_call: TRBV7-2; d_call: .; j_call: TRBJ2-1; clone_size: .
cdr3_aa: CASSEDWGADTQYF; cdr3_nt: TGTGCCAGCAGTGAAGATTGGGGGGCGGATACGCAGTATTTT; v_call: TRBV6-1; d_call: .; j_call: TRBJ2-3; clone_size: .
cdr3_aa: CASSISPYEQYF; cdr3_nt: TGTGCCAGTAGTATCTCTCCCTACGAGCAGTACTTC; v_call: TRBV19; d_call: .; j_call: TRBJ2-7; clone_size: .
cdr3_aa: CASSDSVSGGLKETQYF; cdr3_nt: TGTGCCAGCAGCGACAGCGTTAGCGGGGGGCTTAAAGAGACCCAGTACTTC; v_call: TRBV9; d_call: TRBD2; j_call: TRBJ2-5; clone_size: .
cdr3_aa: CASSLWGVGYGYTF; cdr3_nt: TGTGCCAGCAGCTTGTGGGGAGTAGGCTATGGCTACACCTTC; v_call: TRBV5-5; d_call: .; j_call: TRBJ1-2; clone_size: .
cdr3_aa: CASSSEGATNEKLFF; cdr3_nt: TGTGCCAGCAGTTCAGAGGGGGCAACTAATGAAAAACTGTTTTTT; v_call: TRBV6-5; d_call: .; j_call: TRBJ1-4; clone_size: few
cdr3_aa: CALQGISYEQYF; cdr3_nt: TGTGCTCTTCAGGGAATCTCCTACGAGCAGTACTTC; v_call: TRBV7-9; d_call: .; j_call: TRBJ2-7; clone_size: .
cdr3_aa: CASSLAQTGGRYEQYF; cdr3_nt: TGTGCCAGCAGCTTAGCCCAGACAGGGGGTAGGTACGAGCAGTACTTC; v_call: TRBV7-9; d_call: TRBD1; j_call: TRBJ2-7; clone_size: .
cdr3_aa: CSVEGGQATNEKLFF; cdr3_nt: TGCAGCGTTGAAGGGGGACAGGCAACTAATGAAAAACTGTTTTTT; v_call: TRBV29-1; d_call: TRBD1; j_call: TRBJ1-4; clone_size: .
cdr3_aa: CASSLGHPNEQFF; cdr3_nt: TGTGCCAGCAGCTTGGGCCATCCCAATGAGCAGTTCTTC; v_call: TRBV5-6; d_call: .; j_call: TRBJ2-1; clone_size: .
cdr3_aa: CSVQPSVSRGDGYTF; cdr3_nt: TGCAGCGTTCAGCCGTCCGTCTCTAGAGGGGATGGCTACACCTTC; v_call: TRBV29-1; d_call: .; j_call: TRBJ1-2; clone_size: .
cdr3_aa: CASSLSPEGNQPQHF; cdr3_nt: TGTGCCAGCAGTCTATCTCCTGAGGGCAATCAGCCCCAGCATTTT; v_call: TRBV6-5; d_call: .; j_call: TRBJ1-5; clone_size: .
cdr3_aa: CASSYSRTGYEQYF; cdr3_nt: TGTGCCAGCAGTTACTCGAGGACAGGTTACGAGCAGTACTTC; v_call: TRBV6-5; d_call: TRBD1; j_call: TRBJ2-7; clone_size: .
cdr3_aa: CASSLGGGEEAFF; cdr3_nt: TGTGCCAGCAGTTTGGGGGGGGGCGAAGAAGCTTTCTTT; v_call: TRBV27; d_call: .; j_call: TRBJ1-1; clone_size: .
cdr3_aa: CASSLGQGGNTIYF; cdr3_nt: TGTGCCAGCAGCTTAGGACAGGGTGGAAACACCATATATTTT; v_call: TRBV13; d_call: .; j_call: TRBJ1-3; clone_size: .
cdr3_aa: CASSLTVYEQYF; cdr3_nt: TGTGCCAGCAGCCTGACAGTCTACGAGCAGTACTTC; v_call: TRBV27; d_call: .; j_call: TRBJ2-7; clone_size: .
cdr3_aa: CATSRAVGTGLETQYF; cdr3_nt: TGTGCCACCAGCAGAGCAGTGGGGACAGGGTTGGAGACCCAGTACTTC; v_call: TRBV15; d_call: TRBD1; j_call: TRBJ2-5; clone_size: .
cdr3_aa: CASSLEGTGGRNQPQHF; cdr3_nt: TGTGCCAGCAGCTTAGAAGGGACGGGAGGAAGGAATCAGCCCCAGCATTTT; v_call: TRBV7-8; d_call: .; j_call: TRBJ1-5; clone_size: .
cdr3_aa: CASSIYRGPGANVLTF; cdr3_nt: TGTGCCAGCAGCATTTACAGGGGGCCTGGGGCCAACGTCCTGACTTTC; v_call: TRBV21-1; d_call: .; j_call: TRBJ2-6; clone_size: few
cdr3_aa: CASSAGLAVYNEQFF; cdr3_nt: TGTGCCAGTAGTGCCGGACTAGCGGTGTACAATGAGCAGTTCTTC; v_call: TRBV19; d_call: TRBD2; j_call: TRBJ2-1; clone_size: .
cdr3_aa: CASSQDMGRERTDTQYF; cdr3_nt: TGCGCCAGCAGCCAAGACATGGGACGAGAACGCACAGATACGCAGTATTTT; v_call: TRBV4-1; d_call: .; j_call: TRBJ2-3; clone_size: once
cdr3_aa: CASSSRRTGRDGYTF; cdr3_nt: TGTGCCTCATCTTCCCGACGGACAGGCAGAGATGGCTACACCTTC; v_call: TRBV2; d_call: TRBD1; j_call: TRBJ1-2; clone_size: .
cdr3_aa: CASSPVVVGELFF; cdr3_nt: TGTGCCAGCAGCCCCGTAGTAGTCGGGGAGCTGTTTTTT; v_call: TRBV5-4; d_call: .; j_call: TRBJ2-2; clone_size: .
cdr3_aa: CASSLYGLNQPQHF; cdr3_nt: TGTGCCAGCAGCTTGTACGGGTTGAATCAGCCCCAGCATTTT; v_call: TRBV5-6; d_call: .; j_call: TRBJ1-5; clone_size: once
cdr3_aa: CASSAGWNGELFF; cdr3_nt: TGTGCCAGCAGCGCAGGGTGGAACGGGGAGCTGTTTTTT; v_call: TRBV6-6; d_call: .; j_call: TRBJ2-2; clone_size: .
cdr3_aa: CASGDPTSTDTQYF; cdr3_nt: TGTGCCTCGGGCGACCCTACTAGCACAGATACGCAGTATTTT; v_call: TRBV10-3; d_call: .; j_call: TRBJ2-3; clone_size: .
cdr3_aa: CASSLERAGGDGYTF; cdr3_nt: TGTGCCAGCAGCTTGGAAAGGGCAGGGGGTGATGGCTACACCTTC; v_call: TRBV5-6; d_call: TRBD1; j_call: TRBJ1-2; clone_size: .
cdr3_aa: CASSDVRPSDTQYF; cdr3_nt: TGCGCCAGCAGTGATGTACGGCCATCAGATACGCAGTATTTT; v_call: TRBV10-1; d_call: .; j_call: TRBJ2-3; clone_size: .
cdr3_aa: CASSLLGGTEAFF; cdr3_nt: TGTGCCAGCAGCCTCCTAGGAGGCACTGAAGCTTTCTTT; v_call: TRBV7-9; d_call: .; j_call: TRBJ1-1; clone_size: .
cdr3_aa: CATSIDTSNQPQHF; cdr3_nt: TGTGCCACCAGCATAGACACTAGCAATCAGCCCCAGCATTTT; v_call: TRBV15; d_call: .; j_call: TRBJ1-5; clone_size: .
cdr3_aa: CAISEDGGLQPQHF; cdr3_nt: TGTGCCATCAGTGAGGACGGGGGGCTCCAGCCCCAGCATTTT; v_call: TRBV10-3; d_call: .; j_call: TRBJ1-5; clone_size: .
cdr3_aa: CASRPLLADSYEQYF; cdr3_nt: TGTGCCAGCAGACCCCTCCTAGCAGACTCCTACGAGCAGTACTTC; v_call: TRBV14; d_call: .; j_call: TRBJ2-7; clone_size: .
cdr3_aa: CASSQTGTASYEQYF; cdr3_nt: TGCGCCAGCAGCCAAACCGGGACAGCGTCCTACGAGCAGTACTTC; v_call: TRBV4-1; d_call: TRBD1; j_call: TRBJ2-7; clone_size: .
cdr3_aa: CASSEQGGDEKLFF; cdr3_nt: TGTGCCAGCAGTGAACAGGGAGGGGATGAAAAACTGTTTTTT; v_call: TRBV6-5; d_call: .; j_call: TRBJ1-4; clone_size: .
cdr3_aa: CASSLGGTGGQETQYF; cdr3_nt: TGTGCCAGCAGCTTAGGCGGTACGGGGGGACAAGAGACCCAGTACTTC; v_call: TRBV11-2; d_call: TRBD2; j_call: TRBJ2-5; clone_size: .
cdr3_aa: CATGQGSPSYEQYF; cdr3_nt: TGTGCCACCGGACAGGGGTCCCCATCCTACGAGCAGTACTTC; v_call: TRBV15; d_call: TRBD1; j_call: TRBJ2-7; clone_size: .
cdr3_aa: CASSPPTGGTDTQYF; cdr3_nt: TGTGCCAGCAGTCCGCCTACAGGGGGCACAGATACGCAGTATTTT; v_call: TRBV27; d_call: TRBD1; j_call: TRBJ2-3; clone_size: once